A selection of T cell receptor beta chains follows, all from one sample in a study of shared clonotypes between healthy human individuals. Method: immunoSEQ multiplex PCR; TCRdb's copy keeps in-frame clones and lacks some. The sample lists just over 2,000,000 clones, roughly 95% occurring once. The sample taken for sequencing was naive CD8+ T cells sorted from blood. These TCRs come from a man aged 18 to 30 in good health. The CDR3 runs from the conserved cysteine through the conserved F or W. The D gene is left open where the match is weak. Clone size appears in some rows only: once, few, many, or a class for an expanded clone.

>.|once|TRBJ2-2|TRBV4-3
CASSQEVGGGNTGELFF
TGCGCCAGCAGCCAAGAGGTGGGAGGCGGGAACACCGGGGAGCTGTTTTTT
>TRBD1|.|TRBJ1-1|TRBV7-9
CASSLGGWQGATEAFF
TGTGCCAGCAGCTTAGGGGGATGGCAGGGGGCCACTGAAGCTTTCTTT
>.|once|TRBJ2-7|TRBV2
CASSVIRGPFLGYEQYF
TGTGCCAGCAGTGTAATCAGGGGCCCCTTCCTCGGATACGAGCAGTACTTC
>.|.|TRBJ1-2|TRBV29-1
CSSYSRLELYNYGYTF
TGCAGCTCATACAGCCGCCTCGAGCTTTATAACTATGGCTACACCTTC
>.|.|TRBJ2-7|TRBV19
CASSIDLGSSYEQYF
TGTGCCAGTAGTATAGATCTTGGGAGCTCCTACGAGCAGTACTTC
>TRBD2|.|TRBJ2-7|TRBV13
CASSLGTSGNAYEQYF
TGTGCCAGCAGCTTGGGGACTAGCGGGAACGCCTACGAGCAGTACTTC
>.|.|TRBJ2-7|TRBV7-2
CASSLDPRLATSYEQYF
TGTGCCAGCAGCTTAGACCCCCGTCTAGCGACTTCCTACGAGCAGTACTTC
>.|.|TRBJ2-3|TRBV29-1
CSVEGTLSTDTQYF
TGCAGCGTTGAAGGAACGCTGAGCACAGATACGCAGTATTTT
>.|.|TRBJ2-6|TRBV27
CASSKVGSGGANVLTF
TGTGCCAGCAGCAAGGTGGGGTCCGGTGGGGCCAACGTCCTGACTTTC
>TRBD2|.|TRBJ2-1|TRBV30
CASLAGGGASYNEQFF
TGTGCCTCGTTAGCGGGAGGGGGGGCTTCCTACAATGAGCAGTTCTTC
>.|once|TRBJ1-2|TRBV10-3
CAISEWGPEEGYTF
TGTGCCATCAGTGAGTGGGGACCCGAAGAAGGTTACACCTTC